A selection of T cell receptor beta chains follows, all from one sample in a study of T cells after yellow fever vaccination. TCRdb re-called the 5' RACE reads through MiXCR, storing one row per CDR3 protein. This sample has more than 350,000 distinct CDR3 sequences, with 11% found just once. Sequencing used PBMCs, obtained on the day of the first yellow fever vaccination. The receptors were gathered from a man aged 18 to 29 who received the YFV17D yellow fever vaccine. The CDR3 runs from the conserved cysteine through the conserved F or W. A D gene is named only where the DNA matches it firmly. The size field is filled for only some rows; it gives once, few, many or a size class.

v_gene	j_gene	d_gene	abundance	CDR3aa	CDR3nt
TRBV20-1	TRBJ1-5	TRBD1	.	CSARRDRGQPQHF	TGCAGTGCTAGACGGGACAGGGGCCAGCCCCAGCATTTT
TRBV12-3/TRBV12-4	TRBJ1-4	.	.	CASSLAPRVNEKLFF	TGTGCCAGCAGTTTAGCGCCCAGGGTTAATGAAAAACTGTTTTTT
TRBV6-1	TRBJ2-1	TRBD2	few	CASSEPRGGSYNEQFF	TGTGCCAGCAGTGAACCCCGCGGGGGGTCCTACAATGAGCAGTTCTTC
TRBV28	TRBJ2-3	.	few	CASNPGLPRGTQYF	TGTGCCAGCAACCCGGGACTTCCGCGGGGCACGCAGTATTTT
TRBV19	TRBJ2-7	.	many	CASSISGTSYEQYF	TGTGCCAGTAGTATCTCGGGGACTTCCTACGAGCAGTACTTC
TRBV7-2	TRBJ1-1	.	.	CASSFFMNTEAFF	TGTGCCAGCAGCTTTTTCATGAACACTGAAGCTTTCTTT
TRBV20-1	TRBJ2-7	.	few	CSAIKTGGDYEQYF	TGCAGTGCTATTAAAACAGGGGGGGACTACGAGCAGTACTTC
TRBV5-1	TRBJ2-4	.	few	CASSSHGQNIQYF	TGCGCCAGCAGCTCTCACGGACAAAACATTCAGTACTTC
TRBV7-6	TRBJ2-1	.	many	CASSGIQGGGEQFF	TGTGCCAGCAGCGGAATACAGGGAGGTGGGGAGCAGTTCTTC
TRBV18	TRBJ1-2	TRBD1	many	CASSQNRGGYTF	TGTGCCAGCTCACAAAACAGGGGTGGCTACACCTTC
TRBV5-1	TRBJ1-1	TRBD1	.	CASSTGTGGDEAFF	TGCGCCAGCAGCACCGGGACAGGGGGCGATGAAGCTTTCTTT
TRBV10-3	TRBJ1-2	.	.	CAISEFPAGSYGYTF	TGTGCCATCAGTGAATTCCCGGCAGGGAGCTATGGCTACACCTTC
TRBV7-9	TRBJ2-3	.	.	CARQAIRGTDTQYF	TGTGCCAGGCAGGCCATCCGAGGCACAGATACGCAGTATTTT
TRBV6-2/TRBV6-3	TRBJ2-1	TRBD1	.	CASTARTGDRPFF	TGTGCCAGCACCGCCCGGACAGGGGATCGGCCGTTCTTC
TRBV7-9	TRBJ1-1	TRBD1	.	CASRDSQTEVFF	TGTGCCAGCCGGGACAGTCAGACTGAAGTTTTCTTT
TRBV20-1	TRBJ2-2	TRBD1	few	CSATQGGLGELFF	TGCAGTGCTACACAGGGGGGTCTCGGGGAGCTGTTTTTT
TRBV5-4	TRBJ2-2	.	.	CASNYFSGELFF	TGTGCCAGCAACTACTTCTCCGGGGAGCTGTTTTTT
TRBV14	TRBJ2-7	.	.	CASSHWDVSYEQYF	TGTGCCAGCAGCCATTGGGACGTTTCCTACGAGCAGTACTTC
TRBV20-1	TRBJ2-5	.	many	CSAGGRGAETQYF	TGCAGTGCTGGGGGGCGAGGAGCGGAGACCCAGTACTTC
TRBV3-1	TRBJ2-3	.	few	CASSQDLTVGNTQYF	TGTGCCAGCAGCCAAGATCTAACAGTTGGGAATACGCAGTATTTT
TRBV18	TRBJ2-1	.	.	CASSPETGDIGEQFF	TGTGCCAGCTCACCGGAGACAGGTGATATCGGTGAGCAGTTCTTC
TRBV9	TRBJ2-3	TRBD2	.	CASSVGSGGVTDTQYF	TGTGCCAGCAGCGTAGGGAGCGGGGGGGTCACAGATACGCAGTATTTT
TRBV7-9	TRBJ2-5	.	few	CASSRDGLETQYF	TGTGCCAGCAGTCGAGACGGACTAGAGACCCAGTACTTC
TRBV30	TRBJ2-7	.	.	CARGTESYEQYF	TGTGCTCGCGGGACAGAGTCCTACGAGCAGTACTTC
TRBV20-1	TRBJ1-2	TRBD1	.	CSTSRGLLYGYTF	TGCAGTACCTCAAGGGGGCTCCTCTATGGCTACACCTTC
TRBV5-6	TRBJ1-6	TRBD1	few	CASSVGQGMSSYNSPLHF	TGTGCCAGCAGCGTGGGACAGGGGATGAGCTCCTATAATTCACCCCTCCACTTT
TRBV11-2	TRBJ2-3	.	few	CASKRTPTDTQYF	TGTGCCAGCAAGAGGACACCCACAGATACGCAGTATTTT
TRBV7-9	TRBJ2-1	TRBD2	many	CASSSGLAGLSYNEQFF	TGTGCCAGCAGCTCCGGACTAGCGGGGCTCTCCTACAATGAGCAGTTCTTC
TRBV5-1	TRBJ1-1	.	few	CASSLALGGYDTEAFF	TGCGCCAGCAGCTTGGCCTTGGGGGGCTATGACACTGAAGCTTTCTTT